The clone carrying this T cell receptor beta chain appeared a single time. The CDR3 covers 17 residues. J gave up 3 bases and V 7 bases, and 15 bases lay outside the gene matches. Germline V CDR1 and CDR2: LNHDA, SQIVND (reference sequence). Sequenced by immunoSEQ multiplex PCR; TCRdb stores in-frame clones only, minus some. Here the sample spans 250,000 to 350,000 clones, approximately 90% being singletons. These data belong to a study of blood T cell repertoires in COVID-19. The chain uses TRBV19 and TRBJ1-5, with TRBD1 matching 7 bases. The receptor was isolated from a man aged 18 to 29 with active or convalescent COVID-19. The sample consisted of peripheral blood. CDR3 DNA sequence: TGTGCCAGTACCTACTATACCGGGACAGCGTACAATCAGCCCCAGCATTTT. Protein product: CASTYYTGTAYNQPQHF. Based on the CDR3 plus reference TRBV19 and TRBJ1-5, the full variable domain is DGGITQSPKYLFRKEGQNVTLSCEQNLNHDAMYWYRQDPGQGLRLIYYSQIVNDFQKGDIAEGYSVSREKKESFPLTVTSAQKNPTAFYLCASTYYTGTAYNQPQHFGDGTRLSIL.